This TCR beta chain was captured by sequencing in a study of shared clonotypes between healthy human individuals. In germline, CDR1 is SGDLS, CDR2 YYNGEE. V lost 0 bases, J lost 5 bases, and 8 bases stayed unmatched. This CDR3 has 15 residues. Naive CD8 populations comprised CD45RO-negative cells positively selected for CCR7, excluding terminally differentiated effector memory CD45RA+ cells. Generated by immunoSEQ multiplex PCR, the TCRdb table keeps only in-frame clones and is missing some. Of millions of clones listed, just over 90% are singletons. The J gene is TRBJ2-7, the V gene TRBV9; 7 nucleotides agree with TRBD2. This sequence was found in a man younger than 30 in good health. Some clones in this sample may be carry-over from other donors' samples. The sequencing sample was made of naive CD8+ T cells from PBMCs. The CDR3 sequence is CASSVGAIAGNEQYF. CDR3 sequence (DNA): TGTGCCAGCAGCGTAGGCGCGATAGCGGGCAACGAGCAGTACTTC.